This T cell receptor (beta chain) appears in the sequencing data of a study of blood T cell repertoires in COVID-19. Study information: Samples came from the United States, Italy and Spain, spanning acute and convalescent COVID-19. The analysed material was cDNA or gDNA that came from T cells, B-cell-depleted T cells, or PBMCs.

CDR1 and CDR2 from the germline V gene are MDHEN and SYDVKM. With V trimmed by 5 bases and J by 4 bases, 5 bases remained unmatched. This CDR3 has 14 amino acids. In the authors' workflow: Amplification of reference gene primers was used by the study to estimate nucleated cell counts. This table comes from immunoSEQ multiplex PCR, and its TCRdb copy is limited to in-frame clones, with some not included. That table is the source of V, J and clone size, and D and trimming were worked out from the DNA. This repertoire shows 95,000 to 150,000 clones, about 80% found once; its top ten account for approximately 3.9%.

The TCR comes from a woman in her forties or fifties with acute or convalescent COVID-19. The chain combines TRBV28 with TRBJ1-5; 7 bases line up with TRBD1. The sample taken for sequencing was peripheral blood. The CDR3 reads CASSHEQGNQPQHF. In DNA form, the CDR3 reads TGTGCCAGCAGTCATGAACAGGGGAATCAGCCCCAGCATTTT.